Listed below are T cell receptor beta chains from one sample, sequenced in a study of regulatory T cells in long-lasting Graves disease. TCRdb re-called the multiplex PCR reads with MiXCR, one entry per CDR3 protein. The sample lists roughly 560,000 distinct CDR3 sequences; around 13% were seen once. This sample was shared with a second study, whose subject was T cells in Graves' hyperthyroidism and ophthalmopathy.

Sequencing used peripheral blood mononuclear cells (PBMCs), obtained at new diagnosis, from a patient treated with antithyroid drugs. The receptor set was obtained from a woman aged 25-40 years with Graves disease. The CDR3 runs from the conserved cysteine through the conserved F or W. The order of the fields is CDR3 DNA, CDR3 protein, D gene, V gene, clone size, J gene. The D gene is left open where the match is weak. Size is stated for part of the rows, as once, few or many counts, or as a class when the clone is expanded.

CDR3nt: TGTGCCAGTAGTCGGGGCGTTTGGGGGGACTACACCGGGGAGCTGTTTTTT
CDR3aa: CASSRGVWGDYTGELFF
d_gene: .
v_gene: TRBV19
abundance: .
j_gene: TRBJ2-2

CDR3nt: TGTGCCAGCAGCGACGTGGTCTCCTACGAGCAGTACTTC
CDR3aa: CASSDVVSYEQYF
d_gene: .
v_gene: TRBV11-3
abundance: many
j_gene: TRBJ2-7

CDR3nt: TGTGCCAGCAGGGGGGGGGCTAGCGCTCGGGAGCAGTTCTTC
CDR3aa: CASRGGASAREQFF
d_gene: .
v_gene: TRBV2
abundance: many
j_gene: TRBJ2-1

CDR3nt: TGTGCCAGCAGTTACTCGGGACAGGCGGCTAGTGTGCAGTACTTC
CDR3aa: CASSYSGQAASVQYF
d_gene: TRBD1
v_gene: TRBV6-2/TRBV6-3
abundance: .
j_gene: TRBJ2-7

CDR3nt: TGTGCCAGCACCCGTATGAACACTGAAGCTTTCTTT
CDR3aa: CASTRMNTEAFF
d_gene: .
v_gene: TRBV7-9
abundance: .
j_gene: TRBJ1-1

CDR3nt: TGCAGTGCTCGGGGTGCTAGCGCACCCTACGAGCAGTACTTC
CDR3aa: CSARGASAPYEQYF
d_gene: .
v_gene: TRBV20-1
abundance: many
j_gene: TRBJ2-7

CDR3nt: TGTGCCAGCAGCTTAGAGAGCGGGAGGGCCTACAATGAGCAGTTCTTC
CDR3aa: CASSLESGRAYNEQFF
d_gene: TRBD2
v_gene: TRBV7-9
abundance: few
j_gene: TRBJ2-1

CDR3nt: TGTGCCAGCAGCTTAGCGGGGATGTCCTACGAGCAGTACTTC
CDR3aa: CASSLAGMSYEQYF
d_gene: .
v_gene: TRBV11-3
abundance: many
j_gene: TRBJ2-7

CDR3nt: TGTGCCAGCAGCTTAGGGGCTAGCGGGAGTGGAGAAGAGCAGTACTTC
CDR3aa: CASSLGASGSGEEQYF
d_gene: TRBD2
v_gene: TRBV7-9
abundance: .
j_gene: TRBJ2-7

CDR3nt: TGTGCCAGCAGTCCTGTATGGACACATCGTTATGGCTACACCTTC
CDR3aa: CASSPVWTHRYGYTF
d_gene: .
v_gene: TRBV27
abundance: many
j_gene: TRBJ1-2

CDR3nt: TGTGCCAGCAGCCAAGCCGATAGTAGGCTCTTATCGGAGACCCAGTACTTC
CDR3aa: CASSQADSRLLSETQYF
d_gene: .
v_gene: TRBV14
abundance: many
j_gene: TRBJ2-5

CDR3nt: TGTGCCAGCAGCGGAGGAAATACCTACGAGCAGTACTTC
CDR3aa: CASSGGNTYEQYF
d_gene: .
v_gene: TRBV7-9
abundance: .
j_gene: TRBJ2-7

CDR3nt: TGTGCCAGTAGTATACAGGACGGGACCGAGACCCAGTACTTC
CDR3aa: CASSIQDGTETQYF
d_gene: .
v_gene: TRBV19
abundance: .
j_gene: TRBJ2-5

CDR3nt: TGTGCCAGCAGTCCACTGACTAGCGGGAGCTGGAAGACCCAGTACTTC
CDR3aa: CASSPLTSGSWKTQYF
d_gene: TRBD2
v_gene: TRBV11-2
abundance: many
j_gene: TRBJ2-5

CDR3nt: TGTGCCACCAGTGATCGCACAGATACGCAGTATTTT
CDR3aa: CATSDRTDTQYF
d_gene: .
v_gene: TRBV24-1
abundance: many
j_gene: TRBJ2-3

CDR3nt: TGTGCCAGCTCACCTCCCCTTCAGGGGACAGATACGCAGTATTTT
CDR3aa: CASSPPLQGTDTQYF
d_gene: .
v_gene: TRBV18
abundance: few
j_gene: TRBJ2-3

CDR3nt: TGTGCCAGCAGTTCAGAGGTGAATAACTATGGCTACACCTTC
CDR3aa: CASSSEVNNYGYTF
d_gene: .
v_gene: TRBV28
abundance: few
j_gene: TRBJ1-2

CDR3nt: TGTGCCAGCAGTTTAACACCGGGTCAGCCCCAGCATTTT
CDR3aa: CASSLTPGQPQHF
d_gene: .
v_gene: TRBV27
abundance: many
j_gene: TRBJ1-5

CDR3nt: TGTGCCAGCTTAGCTAATGAAAAACTGTTTTTT
CDR3aa: CASLANEKLFF
d_gene: .
v_gene: TRBV28
abundance: many
j_gene: TRBJ1-4

CDR3nt: TGTGCCAGCTTAGGTTCTACGACCCGGCGGAATGAGCAGTTCTTC
CDR3aa: CASLGSTTRRNEQFF
d_gene: .
v_gene: TRBV6-1
abundance: many
j_gene: TRBJ2-1

CDR3nt: TGCGCCAGCAGCGAACCTGGACAGGAGCTGTTTTTT
CDR3aa: CASSEPGQELFF
d_gene: .
v_gene: TRBV5-1
abundance: many
j_gene: TRBJ2-2

CDR3nt: TGCAGTGCCTCAAGGGTGGGCCCAGGGTCAGAGCAGTACTTC
CDR3aa: CSASRVGPGSEQYF
d_gene: .
v_gene: TRBV20-1
abundance: .
j_gene: TRBJ2-7

CDR3nt: TGTGCCAGCAGTTACCCCGGGACGAGCTCTGGGGCCAACGTCCTGACTTTC
CDR3aa: CASSYPGTSSGANVLTF
d_gene: .
v_gene: TRBV6-2/TRBV6-3
abundance: many
j_gene: TRBJ2-6

CDR3nt: TGTGCCAGCAGCTCCCTGGGAGCAGGGAGAAGCGAGCAGTACTTC
CDR3aa: CASSSLGAGRSEQYF
d_gene: .
v_gene: TRBV7-3
abundance: many
j_gene: TRBJ2-7

CDR3nt: TGTGCCAGCACCGGACAGACACCCAATCAGCCCCAGCATTTT
CDR3aa: CASTGQTPNQPQHF
d_gene: .
v_gene: TRBV2
abundance: few
j_gene: TRBJ1-5

CDR3nt: TGTGCCACCTCGGGTTCGGGGAGCACTGAAGCTTTCTTT
CDR3aa: CATSGSGSTEAFF
d_gene: .
v_gene: TRBV24-1
abundance: many
j_gene: TRBJ1-1

CDR3nt: TGCAGCGTTGTAAAACGTCTGGGCGGGGGGCATGAAAAACTGTTTTTT
CDR3aa: CSVVKRLGGGHEKLFF
d_gene: .
v_gene: TRBV29-1
abundance: .
j_gene: TRBJ1-4

CDR3nt: TGTGCCAGCAGCGCGAGACTAGCGACCACCAATGAGCAGTTCTTC
CDR3aa: CASSARLATTNEQFF
d_gene: TRBD2
v_gene: TRBV3-1
abundance: many
j_gene: TRBJ2-1

CDR3nt: TGTGCCAGCAGTTTTCTGCACGGGACTAGTGGCTCCAATGAGCAGTTCTTC
CDR3aa: CASSFLHGTSGSNEQFF
d_gene: TRBD2
v_gene: TRBV28
abundance: many
j_gene: TRBJ2-1

CDR3nt: TGTGCCAGCTCCCGACAGGGGGGCACCGGGGAGCTGTTTTTT
CDR3aa: CASSRQGGTGELFF
d_gene: TRBD1
v_gene: TRBV12-3/TRBV12-4
abundance: many
j_gene: TRBJ2-2

CDR3nt: TGTGCCAGTCGGGGGCCGTACGTCTATGGCTACACCTTC
CDR3aa: CASRGPYVYGYTF
d_gene: .
v_gene: TRBV28
abundance: many
j_gene: TRBJ1-2

CDR3nt: TGTGCCAGTAGTATAACTAGCGGGAGCTCCTACGAGCAGTACTTC
CDR3aa: CASSITSGSSYEQYF
d_gene: TRBD2
v_gene: TRBV19
abundance: many
j_gene: TRBJ2-7

CDR3nt: TGTGCCAGCAGCTTAGTAGCGGGGTTTACCACAGATACGCAGTATTTT
CDR3aa: CASSLVAGFTTDTQYF
d_gene: TRBD2
v_gene: TRBV7-2
abundance: many
j_gene: TRBJ2-3

CDR3nt: TGCAGTGCCCCCCACTCGGGCAGCAACACCGGGGAGCTGTTTTTT
CDR3aa: CSAPHSGSNTGELFF
d_gene: .
v_gene: TRBV20-1
abundance: .
j_gene: TRBJ2-2

CDR3nt: TGTGCCAGCAGTTACTCGTCCTCAAGCGCGGGTGGCGAGCAGTACTTC
CDR3aa: CASSYSSSSAGGEQYF
d_gene: .
v_gene: TRBV6-2/TRBV6-3
abundance: few
j_gene: TRBJ2-7

CDR3nt: TGTGCCAGCAGTTACTCTAGAGGGTTCGGTGAGCAGTTCTTC
CDR3aa: CASSYSRGFGEQFF
d_gene: .
v_gene: TRBV6-5
abundance: few
j_gene: TRBJ2-1

CDR3nt: TGCGCCAGCAGCCAGGACCCACCCCCGGTGACTGAAGCTTTCTTT
CDR3aa: CASSQDPPPVTEAFF
d_gene: .
v_gene: TRBV4-1
abundance: few
j_gene: TRBJ1-1

CDR3nt: TGTGCCAGCAGTGAGAGGGACAGGGCAAGCGATACGCAGTATTTT
CDR3aa: CASSERDRASDTQYF
d_gene: TRBD1
v_gene: TRBV2
abundance: many
j_gene: TRBJ2-3

CDR3nt: TGTGCCAGCGGGGTATTACCCCCGGGGAACACTGAAGCTTTCTTT
CDR3aa: CASGVLPPGNTEAFF
d_gene: .
v_gene: TRBV12-3/TRBV12-4
abundance: many
j_gene: TRBJ1-1

CDR3nt: TGTGCCAGCAAGGGGGGAGGGACTGAAGCTTTCTTT
CDR3aa: CASKGGGTEAFF
d_gene: .
v_gene: TRBV13
abundance: many
j_gene: TRBJ1-1

CDR3nt: TGTGCCAGCGGCAGTCCCAACTACAATGAGCAGTTCTTC
CDR3aa: CASGSPNYNEQFF
d_gene: .
v_gene: TRBV2
abundance: many
j_gene: TRBJ2-1

CDR3nt: TGTGCCAGCAGTAGACAGGGAGCTGTCTCTGGAAACACCATATATTTT
CDR3aa: CASSRQGAVSGNTIYF
d_gene: TRBD1
v_gene: TRBV6-1
abundance: .
j_gene: TRBJ1-3

CDR3nt: TGTGCCAGCAGTTTCCCTTCAACCATCGACGGGACCTACTCCTACAATGAGCAGTTCTTC
CDR3aa: CASSFPSTIDGTYSYNEQFF
d_gene: .
v_gene: TRBV28
abundance: many
j_gene: TRBJ2-1

CDR3nt: TGTGCCAGCTCACCAGAACTAAACTATGGCTACACCTTC
CDR3aa: CASSPELNYGYTF
d_gene: .
v_gene: TRBV18
abundance: .
j_gene: TRBJ1-2

CDR3nt: TGTGCCAGCAGCGCCCGACAGGGGCACAATCAGCCCCAGCATTTT
CDR3aa: CASSARQGHNQPQHF
d_gene: TRBD1
v_gene: TRBV28
abundance: many
j_gene: TRBJ1-5

CDR3nt: TGTGCCAGCAGCTTAACTAGCGGGAGTCAGGCCCAGTACTTC
CDR3aa: CASSLTSGSQAQYF
d_gene: TRBD2
v_gene: TRBV7-7
abundance: few
j_gene: TRBJ2-5

CDR3nt: TGTGCCAGCAGCTTTAGCGGGAGGGCCTGGAATGAGCAGTTCTTC
CDR3aa: CASSFSGRAWNEQFF
d_gene: TRBD2
v_gene: TRBV3-1
abundance: few
j_gene: TRBJ2-1

CDR3nt: TGTGCCAGTAAGACAGCGGGAGGGCCCTACGAGCAGTACTTC
CDR3aa: CASKTAGGPYEQYF
d_gene: TRBD2
v_gene: TRBV2
abundance: many
j_gene: TRBJ2-7

CDR3nt: TGTGCCAGTACCTCCGGCAATCAGCCCCAGCATTTT
CDR3aa: CASTSGNQPQHF
d_gene: .
v_gene: TRBV19
abundance: few
j_gene: TRBJ1-5

CDR3nt: TGTGCCAGCAGCTCCGGACTAGCTGTTGAGACCCAGTACTTC
CDR3aa: CASSSGLAVETQYF
d_gene: TRBD2
v_gene: TRBV7-2
abundance: many
j_gene: TRBJ2-5

CDR3nt: TGTGCCAGCAGTGGCCGGGGGTTGAACACTGAAGCTTTCTTT
CDR3aa: CASSGRGLNTEAFF
d_gene: .
v_gene: TRBV6-1
abundance: many
j_gene: TRBJ1-1

CDR3nt: TGTGCCAGCCAGTCGGGTAGTTTACCCCTCCACTTT
CDR3aa: CASQSGSLPLHF
d_gene: .
v_gene: TRBV28
abundance: many
j_gene: TRBJ1-6

CDR3nt: TGCAGTGCTAGACAGTTAGCGGGACTGTTGCAGTTCTTC
CDR3aa: CSARQLAGLLQFF
d_gene: TRBD2
v_gene: TRBV20-1
abundance: few
j_gene: TRBJ2-1

CDR3nt: TGCGCCAGCAGCCCGTCAATGTCGGAACCTTACTACGAGCAGTACTTC
CDR3aa: CASSPSMSEPYYEQYF
d_gene: .
v_gene: TRBV5-1
abundance: many
j_gene: TRBJ2-7

CDR3nt: TGTGCCAGCAGTGACCGTGGCGGGAGGGCCTTCAATGAGCAGTTCTTC
CDR3aa: CASSDRGGRAFNEQFF
d_gene: TRBD2
v_gene: TRBV6-4
abundance: .
j_gene: TRBJ2-1